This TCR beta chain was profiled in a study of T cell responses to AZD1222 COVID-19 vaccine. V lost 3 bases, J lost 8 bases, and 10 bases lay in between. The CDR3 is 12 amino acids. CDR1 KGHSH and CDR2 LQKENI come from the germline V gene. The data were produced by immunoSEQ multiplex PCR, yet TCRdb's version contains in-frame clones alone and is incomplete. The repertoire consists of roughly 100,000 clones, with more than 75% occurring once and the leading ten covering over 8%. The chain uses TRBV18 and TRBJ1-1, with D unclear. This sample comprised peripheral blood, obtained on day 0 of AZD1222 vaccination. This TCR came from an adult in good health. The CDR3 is CASSPEFGEAFF. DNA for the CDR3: TGTGCCAGCTCACCGGAATTTGGGGAAGCTTTCTTT.